Sequencing of this TCR beta chain was carried out in a study of cytomegalovirus exposure and HLA in healthy donors. Both 60 Vbeta primers and 13 Jbeta primers went into the PCR. As originally analysed: In a later analysis, the count reached some 75 million unique TCR beta chains, with 9 million to 11 million shared. Profiled with immunoSEQ multiplex PCR; TCRdb holds only in-frame clones, not every one. D and trimming come from the DNA, and the V and J calls and clone size come from that table. The sample contains some 200,000 clones, around 81% of which appear only once. Unmatched junction bases numbered 6, after V lost 3 bases and J lost 4 bases. Looked up from germline, CDR1 is SGHNT and CDR2 is YYREEE (reference sequence). This CDR3 has 15 amino acids. Comment on this clone: Its antigen is not known.

Study findings and constraints: The number of N-insertions in an Asian-associated ancestry cluster was reportedly below the 666-donor mean in a later analysis. Highly shared variants forming one cluster were likely a sequencing artifact. Cytomegalovirus-associated status was assigned to some 180 TCR beta chains.

The sample taken for sequencing was PBMCs. The clonotype was recovered from a woman aged 25 to 39 in good health and CMV-seropositive. The chain recombines TRBV5-4 with TRBJ2-5, with 10 bases aligning to TRBD1. CDR3 DNA sequence: TGTGCCAGCAGCTGGCGACAGGGGGCGGTAGAGACCCAGTACTTC. Protein: CASSWRQGAVETQYF.